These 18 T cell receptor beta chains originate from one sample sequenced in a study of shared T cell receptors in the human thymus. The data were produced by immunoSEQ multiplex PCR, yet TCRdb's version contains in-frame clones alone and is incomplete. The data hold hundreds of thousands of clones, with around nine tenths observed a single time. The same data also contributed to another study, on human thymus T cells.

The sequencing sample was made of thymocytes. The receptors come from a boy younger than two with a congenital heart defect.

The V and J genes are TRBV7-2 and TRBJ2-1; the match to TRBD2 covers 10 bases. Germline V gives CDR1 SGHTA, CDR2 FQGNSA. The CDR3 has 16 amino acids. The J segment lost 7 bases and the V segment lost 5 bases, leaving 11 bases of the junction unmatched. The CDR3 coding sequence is TGTGCCAGCAGCAAAAAGCGGGAGGGGAGGATTAATGAGCAGTTCTTC. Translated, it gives CASSKKREGRINEQFF.

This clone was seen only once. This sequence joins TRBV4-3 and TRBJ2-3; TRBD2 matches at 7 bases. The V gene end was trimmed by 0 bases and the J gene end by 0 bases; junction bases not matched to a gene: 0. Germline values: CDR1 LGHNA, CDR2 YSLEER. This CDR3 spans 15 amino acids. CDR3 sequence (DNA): TGCGCCAGCAGCCAAGAGGGACTAAGCACAGATACGCAGTATTTT. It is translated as CASSQEGLSTDTQYF.

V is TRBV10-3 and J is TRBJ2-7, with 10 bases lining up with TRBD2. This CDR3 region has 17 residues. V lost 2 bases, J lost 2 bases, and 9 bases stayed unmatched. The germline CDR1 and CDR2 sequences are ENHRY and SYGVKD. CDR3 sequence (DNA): TGTGCCATCAGTGAGGGCCTAGCGGGAGAGGGGCCCTACGAGCAGTACTTC. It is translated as CAISEGLAGEGPYEQYF.

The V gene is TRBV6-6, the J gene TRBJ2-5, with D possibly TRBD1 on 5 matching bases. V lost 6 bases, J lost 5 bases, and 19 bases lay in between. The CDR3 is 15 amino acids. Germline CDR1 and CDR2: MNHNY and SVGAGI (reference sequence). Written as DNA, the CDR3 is TGTGCCAGCAGCCTACTAAGGAAGGGGCCGGAGACCCAGTACTTC. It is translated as CASSLLRKGPETQYF.

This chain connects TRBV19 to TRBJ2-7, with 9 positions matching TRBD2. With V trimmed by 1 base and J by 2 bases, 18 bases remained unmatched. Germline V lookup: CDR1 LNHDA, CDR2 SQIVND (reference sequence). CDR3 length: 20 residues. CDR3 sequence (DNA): TGTGCCAGTAGTATAGTCCCCCTCGGGAAACTAGCGGGCGGTCCCTACGAGCAGTACTTC. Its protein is CASSIVPLGKLAGGPYEQYF.

In nucleotides, the CDR3 is TGTGCTAGTGGTTCGACTAGCGGGAAGGGTATTGGGGCAGATACGCAGTATTTT. Encoded protein: CASGSTSGKGIGADTQYF. The chain couples TRBV12-5 to TRBJ2-3; 11 bases align to TRBD2. From germline, CDR1 is LGHNT and CDR2 FRNRAP. Unmatched junction bases numbered 13, after V lost 4 bases and J lost 4 bases. The CDR3 consists of 18 residues. The whole variable domain, remainder taken from reference TRBV12-5 and TRBJ2-3, is DARVTQTPRHKVTEMGQEVTMRCQPILGHNTVFWYRQTMMQGLELLAYFRNRAPLDDSGMPKDRFSAEMPDATLATLKIQPSEPRDSAVYFCASGSTSGKGIGADTQYFGPGTRLTVL.

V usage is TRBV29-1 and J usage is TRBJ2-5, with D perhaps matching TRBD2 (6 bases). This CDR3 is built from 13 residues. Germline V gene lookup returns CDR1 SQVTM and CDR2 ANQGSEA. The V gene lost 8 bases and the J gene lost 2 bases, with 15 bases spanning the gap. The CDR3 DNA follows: TGCAGCTGGGTTAGCGGACTTCAAGAGACCCAGTACTTC. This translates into CSWVSGLQETQYF.

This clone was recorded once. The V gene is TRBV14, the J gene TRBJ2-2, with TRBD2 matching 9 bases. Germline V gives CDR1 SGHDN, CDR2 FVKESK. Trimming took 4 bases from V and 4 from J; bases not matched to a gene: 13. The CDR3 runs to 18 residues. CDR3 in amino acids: CASSPFTLAGEVTGELFF. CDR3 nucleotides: TGTGCCAGCAGCCCCTTCACTTTAGCGGGAGAGGTCACCGGGGAGCTGTTTTTT.

The CDR3, as DNA: TGTGCCAGCAGCACCTGGACTAGCGGGGGTTCCTACGAGCAGTACTTC. The encoded protein is CASSTWTSGGSYEQYF. The rearrangement links TRBV11-2 to TRBJ2-7, with 13 bases identical to TRBD2. The CDR3 extends over 16 amino acids. Germline CDR1 is SGHAT and CDR2 is FQNNGV. V lost 5 bases and J lost 1; bases outside the gene matches: 5. Full variable domain (remainder filled in from reference TRBV11-2 and TRBJ2-7): EAGVAQSPRYKIIEKRQSVAFWCNPISGHATLYWYQQILGQGPKLLIQFQNNGVVDDSQLPKDRFSAERLKGVDSTLKIQPAKLEDSAVYLCASSTWTSGGSYEQYFGPGTRLTVT.

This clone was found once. This CDR3 is CASSLPGTKIHEQYF. The CDR3 nucleotides read TGTGCCAGCAGCCTCCCGGGAACCAAAATCCACGAGCAGTACTTC. This sequence joins TRBV7-2 and TRBJ2-7; D might be TRBD2 (5 bases). Germline V gives CDR1 SGHTA, CDR2 FQGNSA. This CDR3 comprises 15 residues. V lost 5 bases and J lost 5, with 19 bases in between.

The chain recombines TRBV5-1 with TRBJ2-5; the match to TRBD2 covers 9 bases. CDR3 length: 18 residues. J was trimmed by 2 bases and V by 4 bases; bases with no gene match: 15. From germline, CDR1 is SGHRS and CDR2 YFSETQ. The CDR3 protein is CASSPHNSRTSDQETQYF. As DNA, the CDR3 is TGCGCCAGCAGCCCGCATAATTCCAGGACTAGCGATCAAGAGACCCAGTACTTC.

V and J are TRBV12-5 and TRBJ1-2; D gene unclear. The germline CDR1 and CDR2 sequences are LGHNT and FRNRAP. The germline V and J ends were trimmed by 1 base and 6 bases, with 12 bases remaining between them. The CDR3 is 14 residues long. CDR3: CASGLGDSGDGYTF. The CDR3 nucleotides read TGTGCTAGTGGTTTGGGTGATAGCGGGGATGGCTACACCTTC.

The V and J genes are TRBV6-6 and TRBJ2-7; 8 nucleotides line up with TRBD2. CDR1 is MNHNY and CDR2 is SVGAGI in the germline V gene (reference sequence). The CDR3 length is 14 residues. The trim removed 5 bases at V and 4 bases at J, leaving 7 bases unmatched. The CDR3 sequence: CASSRLAGVYEQYF. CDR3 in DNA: TGTGCCAGCAGTCGCCTAGCGGGCGTGTACGAGCAGTACTTC.

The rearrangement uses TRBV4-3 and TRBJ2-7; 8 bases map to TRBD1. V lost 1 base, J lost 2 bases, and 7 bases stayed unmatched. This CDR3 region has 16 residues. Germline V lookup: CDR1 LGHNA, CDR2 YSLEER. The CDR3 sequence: CASSQGGGQGPYEQYF. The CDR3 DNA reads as TGCGCCAGCAGCCAAGGTGGAGGACAGGGCCCCTACGAGCAGTACTTC.

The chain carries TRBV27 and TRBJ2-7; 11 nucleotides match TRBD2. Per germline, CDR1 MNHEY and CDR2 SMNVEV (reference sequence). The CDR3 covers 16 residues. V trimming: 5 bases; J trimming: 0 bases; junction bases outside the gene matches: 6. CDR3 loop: CASSPGTSGSSYEQYF. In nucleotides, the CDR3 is TGTGCCAGCAGTCCCGGGACTAGCGGCAGCTCCTACGAGCAGTACTTC.

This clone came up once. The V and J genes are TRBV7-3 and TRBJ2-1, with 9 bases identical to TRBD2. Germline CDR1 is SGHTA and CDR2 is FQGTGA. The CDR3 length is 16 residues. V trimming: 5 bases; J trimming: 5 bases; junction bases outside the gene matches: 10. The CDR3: CASSPETSGANNEQFF. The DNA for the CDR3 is TGTGCCAGCAGCCCAGAGACTAGCGGCGCCAACAATGAGCAGTTCTTC.

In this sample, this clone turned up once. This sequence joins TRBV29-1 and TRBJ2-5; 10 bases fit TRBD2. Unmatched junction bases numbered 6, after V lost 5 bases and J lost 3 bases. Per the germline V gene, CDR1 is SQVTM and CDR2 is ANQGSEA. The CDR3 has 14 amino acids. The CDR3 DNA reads TGCAGCGTTCCTAGGACTAGCGGAGAAGAGACCCAGTACTTC. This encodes CSVPRTSGEETQYF.

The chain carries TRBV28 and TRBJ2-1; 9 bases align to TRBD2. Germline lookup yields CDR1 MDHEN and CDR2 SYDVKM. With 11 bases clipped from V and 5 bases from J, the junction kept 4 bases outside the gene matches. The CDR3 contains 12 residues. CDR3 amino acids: CAGGGRDNEQFF. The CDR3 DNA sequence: TGTGCCGGAGGCGGGAGGGACAATGAGCAGTTCTTC.